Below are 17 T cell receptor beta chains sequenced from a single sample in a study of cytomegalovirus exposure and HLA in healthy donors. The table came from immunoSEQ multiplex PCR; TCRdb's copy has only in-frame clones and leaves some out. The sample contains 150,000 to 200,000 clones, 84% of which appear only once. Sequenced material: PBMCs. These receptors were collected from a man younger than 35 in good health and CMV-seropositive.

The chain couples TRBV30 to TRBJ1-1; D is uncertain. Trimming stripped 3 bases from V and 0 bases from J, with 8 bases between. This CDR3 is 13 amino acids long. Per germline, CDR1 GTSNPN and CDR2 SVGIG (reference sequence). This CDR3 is CAWRSRMNTEAFF. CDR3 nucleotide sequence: TGTGCCTGGAGAAGCAGGATGAACACTGAAGCTTTCTTT.

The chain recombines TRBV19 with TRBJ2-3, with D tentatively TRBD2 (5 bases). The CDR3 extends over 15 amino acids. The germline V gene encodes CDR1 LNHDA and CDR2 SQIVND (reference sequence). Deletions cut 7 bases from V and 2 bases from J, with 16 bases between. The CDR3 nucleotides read TGTGCCAGTACGACGGCCATGGGAGCCACAGATACGCAGTATTTT. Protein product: CASTTAMGATDTQYF.

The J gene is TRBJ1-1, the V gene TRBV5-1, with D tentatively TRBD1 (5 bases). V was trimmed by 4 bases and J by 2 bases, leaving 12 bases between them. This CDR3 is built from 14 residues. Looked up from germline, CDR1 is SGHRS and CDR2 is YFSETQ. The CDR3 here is CASSPHGQNTEAFF. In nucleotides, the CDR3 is TGCGCCAGCAGCCCACACGGACAAAACACTGAAGCTTTCTTT.

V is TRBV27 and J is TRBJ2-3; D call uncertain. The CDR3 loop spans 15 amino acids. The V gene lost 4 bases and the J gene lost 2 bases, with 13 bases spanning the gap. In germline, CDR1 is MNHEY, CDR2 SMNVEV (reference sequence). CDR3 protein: CASSSIIGLTDTQYF. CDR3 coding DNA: TGTGCCAGCAGTTCTATAATTGGGCTCACAGATACGCAGTATTTT.

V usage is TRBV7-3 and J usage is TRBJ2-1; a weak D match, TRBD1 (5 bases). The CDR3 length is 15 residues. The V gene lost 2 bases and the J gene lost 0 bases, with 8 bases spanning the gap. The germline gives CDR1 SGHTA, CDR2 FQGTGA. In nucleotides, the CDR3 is TGTGCCAGCAGCTTAGGACACGCCTCCTACAATGAGCAGTTCTTC. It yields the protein CASSLGHASYNEQFF.

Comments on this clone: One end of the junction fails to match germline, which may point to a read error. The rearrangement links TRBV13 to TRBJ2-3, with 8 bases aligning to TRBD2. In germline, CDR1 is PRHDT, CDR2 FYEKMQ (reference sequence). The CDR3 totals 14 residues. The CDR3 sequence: CASSLGLATDTQYF. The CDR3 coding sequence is TGTGCCAGCAGCCTAGGACTAGCCACAGATACGCAGTATTTT. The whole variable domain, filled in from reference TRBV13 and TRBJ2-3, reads AAGVIQSPRHLIKEKRETATLKCYPIPRHDTVYWYQQGPGQDPQFLISFYEKMQSDKGSIPDRFSAQQFSDYHSELNMSSLELGDSALYFCASSLGLATDTQYFGPGTRLTVL.

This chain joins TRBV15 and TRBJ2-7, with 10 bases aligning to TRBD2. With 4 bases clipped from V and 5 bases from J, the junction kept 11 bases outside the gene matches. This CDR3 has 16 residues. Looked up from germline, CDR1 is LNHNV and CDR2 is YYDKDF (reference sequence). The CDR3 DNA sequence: TGTGCCACCAGCACCCCGGCTAGCGGGAGTCACGACGAGCAGTACTTC. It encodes CATSTPASGSHDEQYF. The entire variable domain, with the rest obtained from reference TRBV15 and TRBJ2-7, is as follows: DAMVIQNPRYQVTQFGKPVTLSCSQTLNHNVMYWYQQKSSQAPKLLFHYYDKDFNNEADTPDNFQSRRPNTSFCFLDIRSPGLGDTAMYLCATSTPASGSHDEQYFGPGTRLTVT.

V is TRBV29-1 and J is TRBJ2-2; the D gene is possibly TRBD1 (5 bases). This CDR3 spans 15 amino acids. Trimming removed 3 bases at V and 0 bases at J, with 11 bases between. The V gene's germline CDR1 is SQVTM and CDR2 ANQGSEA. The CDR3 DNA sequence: TGCAGCGTTGACGTGACAGCTACGAACACCGGGGAGCTGTTTTTT. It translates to CSVDVTATNTGELFF.

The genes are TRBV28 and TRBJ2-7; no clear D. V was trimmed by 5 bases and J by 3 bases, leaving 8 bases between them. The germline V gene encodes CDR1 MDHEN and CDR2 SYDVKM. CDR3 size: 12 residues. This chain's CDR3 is CASSRAFYEQYF. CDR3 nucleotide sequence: TGTGCCAGCAGTCGAGCCTTCTACGAGCAGTACTTC.

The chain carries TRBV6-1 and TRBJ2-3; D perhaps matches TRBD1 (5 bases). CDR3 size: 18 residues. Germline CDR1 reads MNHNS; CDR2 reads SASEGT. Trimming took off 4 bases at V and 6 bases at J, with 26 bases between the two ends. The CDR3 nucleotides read TGTGCCAGCAGTGGCACCGTTGGGGCAGGGCCTAATTCGGATACGCAGTATTTT. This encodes CASSGTVGAGPNSDTQYF.

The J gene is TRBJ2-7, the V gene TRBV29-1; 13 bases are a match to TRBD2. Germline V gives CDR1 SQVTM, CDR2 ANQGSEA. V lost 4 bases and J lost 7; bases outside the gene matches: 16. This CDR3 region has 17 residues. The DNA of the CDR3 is TGCAGCGTTGCGTTGTGGGACACCGGGACTAGCGGGGTAGAGCAGTACTTC. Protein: CSVALWDTGTSGVEQYF.

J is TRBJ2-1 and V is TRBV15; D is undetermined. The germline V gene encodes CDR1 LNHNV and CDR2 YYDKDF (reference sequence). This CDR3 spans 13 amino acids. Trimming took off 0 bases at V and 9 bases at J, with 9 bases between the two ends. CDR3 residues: CATSRDVGGEQFF. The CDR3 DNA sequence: TGTGCCACCAGCAGAGATGTCGGCGGTGAGCAGTTCTTC.

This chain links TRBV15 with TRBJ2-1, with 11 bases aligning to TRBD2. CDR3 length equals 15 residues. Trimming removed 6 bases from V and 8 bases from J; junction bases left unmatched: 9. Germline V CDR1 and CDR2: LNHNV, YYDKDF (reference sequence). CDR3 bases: TGTGCCACCAGACTAGCGGGAGTTCTGTTGGATGAGCAGTTCTTC. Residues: CATRLAGVLLDEQFF.

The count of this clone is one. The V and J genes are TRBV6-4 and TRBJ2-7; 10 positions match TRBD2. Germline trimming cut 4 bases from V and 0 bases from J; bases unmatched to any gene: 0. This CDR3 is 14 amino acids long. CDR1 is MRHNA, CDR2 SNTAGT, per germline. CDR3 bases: TGTGCCAGCAGTGCTAGCGGGAGCTCCTACGAGCAGTACTTC. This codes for CASSASGSSYEQYF.

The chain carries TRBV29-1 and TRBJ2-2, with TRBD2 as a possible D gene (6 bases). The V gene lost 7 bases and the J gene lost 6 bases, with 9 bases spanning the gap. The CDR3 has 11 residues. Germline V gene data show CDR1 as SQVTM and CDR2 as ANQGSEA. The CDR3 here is CSAGGPGELFF. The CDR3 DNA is TGCAGCGCCGGGGGACCCGGGGAGCTGTTTTTT.

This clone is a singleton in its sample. CDR3 amino acids: CASSLSGRSTKNIQYF. For the CDR3, the DNA is TGTGCCAGCAGTTTATCCGGGAGGTCTACCAAAAACATTCAGTACTTC. The chain joins TRBV28 to TRBJ2-4, with TRBD2 identical over 7 bases. This CDR3 has 16 residues. Germline V gives CDR1 MDHEN, CDR2 SYDVKM. V was clipped by 1 base and J by 2 bases; unmatched bases: 5.

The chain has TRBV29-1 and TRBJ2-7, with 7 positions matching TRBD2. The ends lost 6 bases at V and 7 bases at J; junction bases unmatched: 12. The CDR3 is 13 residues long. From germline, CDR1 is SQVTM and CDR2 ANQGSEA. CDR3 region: CSVGVGGSSEQYF. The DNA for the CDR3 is TGCAGCGTGGGGGTGGGCGGGAGTAGTGAGCAGTACTTC.